Below are 9 T cell receptor beta chains sequenced from a single sample in a study of blood T cells in healthy people across ages. A J-beta primer mix and a sample-barcoded 5' primer were used in a second PCR of about 7 to 12 cycles. TCRdb re-called the 5' RACE reads with MiXCR, one entry per CDR3 protein. Among 450,000 to 700,000 distinct CDR3 sequences, about 26% were seen once, and the ten largest hold roughly 18%. What was sequenced was blood. All receptors derive from a woman aged 70-85 years in good health.

This sequence joins TRBV9 and TRBJ2-2, with D hard to call. V was trimmed by 5 bases and J by 5 bases, leaving 13 bases between them. Per germline, CDR1 SGDLS and CDR2 YYNGEE. The CDR3 extends over 14 amino acids. The CDR3 DNA reads as TGTGCCAGCAGACAAGACGGTTCAACCGGGGAGCTGTTTTTT. Its protein product is CASRQDGSTGELFF.

The chain carries TRBV12-3 or TRBV12-4 and TRBJ2-1; D might be TRBD2 (7 bases). This CDR3 contains 16 residues. V gave up 5 bases and J gave up 3 bases, with 17 bases separating them. CDR3 protein: CASSAKGGAIYNEQFF. The CDR3, as DNA: TGTGCCAGCAGTGCCAAAGGGGGGGCCATCTACAATGAGCAGTTCTTC.

This clonotype was observed a handful of times. The chain couples TRBV20-1 to TRBJ2-5, with TRBD2 identical over 7 bases. With 7 bases clipped from V and 5 bases from J, the junction kept 13 bases outside the gene matches. There are 14 residues in the CDR3. Germline lookup yields CDR1 DFQATT and CDR2 SNEGSKA (reference sequence). DNA of the CDR3: TGCAGTGGAAAGAGCGGGGCAGGTGGGGAGACCCAGTACTTC. Amino acid sequence: CSGKSGAGGETQYF.

A few counts support this clonotype. The chain uses TRBV7-9 and TRBJ1-4; the D is unclear. The germline V gene has CDR1 SEHNR and CDR2 FQNEAQ (reference sequence). The V end lost 3 bases, the J end lost 2 bases, and 7 bases lay between the germline ends. The CDR3 length is 14 residues. The CDR3 is CASSFGSTNEKLFF. In DNA form, the CDR3 reads TGTGCCAGCAGCTTCGGGAGCACTAATGAAAAACTGTTTTTT.

This clonotype has more than one count but fewer than ten. As DNA, the CDR3 is TGTGCCAGCAGGTGGGGCCTGGGAACCTACGAGCAGTACTTC. Residues: CASRWGLGTYEQYF. The chain links TRBV12-3 or TRBV12-4 to TRBJ2-7; possibly TRBD1 for D (5 bases). This CDR3 comprises 14 residues. V was trimmed by 6 bases and J by 2 bases, leaving 14 bases between them.

This clonotype occurred many times. V gene TRBV20-1 combines with J gene TRBJ2-5, with 7 bases aligning to TRBD1. The J call may not be correct, given that the DNA end is closer to TRBJ2-7. CDR3 length: 15 residues. Germline V gene lookup returns CDR1 DFQATT and CDR2 SNEGSKA (reference sequence). CDR3: CSAINRGPSGYEQYF. The CDR3, as DNA: TGCAGTGCTATAAACAGGGGCCCCTCTGGCTACGAGCAGTACTTC.

This clonotype has just a few counts. The CDR3 bases are TGTGCCAGCATGGTTGGGGCAGGTCGACACTACATGAACACTGAAGCTTTCTTT. Translating it yields CASMVGAGRHYMNTEAFF. The rearrangement links TRBV6-1 to TRBJ1-1, with TRBD1 as a possible D gene (5 bases). Germline CDR1 and CDR2: MNHNS and SASEGT. V lost 7 bases and J 0 bases, leaving 24 bases between the germline ends. The CDR3 spans 18 residues.

This clonotype was seen a single time. The chain employs TRBV7-9 and TRBJ1-2; D not certain. The CDR3 covers 12 residues. Trimming left V 6 bases short and J 7 bases short, with 12 bases between. Germline assignment: CDR1 SEHNR and CDR2 FQNEAQ (reference sequence). The CDR3 coding sequence is TGTGCCAGCAGAGGGTCGGAAGGTGGCTACACCTTC. Translated, it gives CASRGSEGGYTF. The entire variable domain, with the rest obtained from reference TRBV7-9 and TRBJ1-2, is as follows: DTGVSQNPRHKITKRGQNVTFRCDPISEHNRLYWYRQTLGQGPEFLTYFQNEAQLEKSRLLSDRFSAERPKGSFSTLEIQRTEQGDSAMYLCASRGSEGGYTFGSGTRLTVV.

The J gene is TRBJ2-3, the V gene TRBV5-1; D may correspond to TRBD1 or TRBD2 (6 bases each). Germline values: CDR1 SGHRS, CDR2 YFSETQ. CDR3 size: 17 residues. V shed 4 bases and J shed 6 bases, with 24 bases lying between them. This CDR3 reads CASSQSQGTSPSDTQYF. The CDR3 nucleotides read TGCGCCAGCAGCCAATCCCAGGGGACTTCCCCCTCTGATACGCAGTATTTT.